One TCR beta chain is described in this entry. This receptor's antigen is unknown. It has no much larger one-base neighbor in the sample; base qualities were not kept. This sample is part of a study of CD8 T cells in ankylosing spondylitis (dated by TCRdb to about 2017). As for the study more broadly: To find TCR variants linked to disease, the study profiled T cell receptor beta repertoires in ankylosing spondylitis patients and healthy donors. The full study cohort comprised about 25 ankylosing spondylitis patients and approximately 100 healthy donors. Samples of peripheral blood were taken, and for ankylosing spondylitis patients, synovial fluid was collected as well.

The listed sequencing device is Illumina HiSeq 2500. Quantitative 5'-RACE with molecular barcodes was used to prepare TCR beta libraries. For the original study's pipeline: Disease-linked TCR variants were identified with a new computational method built on a probabilistic model of VDJ rearrangement. TCRdb redid the processing of the public reads, applying fastp at Q25 and MiXCR, and retained in-frame beta chains. Every entry covers one CDR3 protein and lists the most common genes and DNA from its rows. TCRdb, rather than the study authors, made the V and J calls. The sample profile shows about 220,000 distinct CDR3 sequences; around 24% of them were found once. 5% to 8% of the sample is in the top ten clones. Points the paper makes about the study in general: Significant enrichment of the disease-linked clones was reported in matched synovial fluid samples from ankylosing spondylitis patients. The disease-linked clones had a CD8+ phenotype and were found at relatively low frequencies in peripheral blood. Blood from ankylosing spondylitis patients appeared to be characterized by a TCR beta motif composed of under 10 highly homologous amino acid variants. Some TCR beta motif variants had previously been reported in synovial fluid and blood of reactive arthritis patients, which suggested common disease-initiation mechanisms.

The sequence was obtained from a male donor with ankylosing spondylitis or in good health (not recorded which). The sequencing sample was made of blood, either unsorted or a sorted T cell fraction (not recorded which).

Here is the DNA: TGTGCCAGCAGTCCCGGGACTAGCGGGAGGGGGACCAAAAACATTCAGTACTTC. This sequence encodes CASSPGTSGRGTKNIQYF. This chain is built from TRBV12-3 or TRBV12-4 and TRBJ2-4; 16 bases in between match TRBD2. Spanning cysteine to phenylalanine, the CDR3 consists of 18 amino acids. The only DNA kept is the CDR3, 54 bases in frame from the first base. Ends trimmed: V by 5 bases, J by 2 bases; bases unmatched to a gene: 6.